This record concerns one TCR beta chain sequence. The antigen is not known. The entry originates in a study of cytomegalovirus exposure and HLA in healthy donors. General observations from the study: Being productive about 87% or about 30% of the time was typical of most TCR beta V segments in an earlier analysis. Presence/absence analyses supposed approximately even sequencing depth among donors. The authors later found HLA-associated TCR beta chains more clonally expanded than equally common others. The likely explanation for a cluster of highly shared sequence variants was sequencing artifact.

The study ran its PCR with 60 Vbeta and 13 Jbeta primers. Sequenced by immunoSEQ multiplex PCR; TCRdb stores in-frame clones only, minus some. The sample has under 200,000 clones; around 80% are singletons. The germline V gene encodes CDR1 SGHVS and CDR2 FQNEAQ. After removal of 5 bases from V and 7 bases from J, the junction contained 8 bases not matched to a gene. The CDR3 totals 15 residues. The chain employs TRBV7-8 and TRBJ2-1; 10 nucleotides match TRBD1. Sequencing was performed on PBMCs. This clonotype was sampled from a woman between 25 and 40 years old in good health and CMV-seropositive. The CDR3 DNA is TGTGCCAGCAGCCCCCGGTGGGACAGGGGTAATGAGCAGTTCTTC. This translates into CASSPRWDRGNEQFF.